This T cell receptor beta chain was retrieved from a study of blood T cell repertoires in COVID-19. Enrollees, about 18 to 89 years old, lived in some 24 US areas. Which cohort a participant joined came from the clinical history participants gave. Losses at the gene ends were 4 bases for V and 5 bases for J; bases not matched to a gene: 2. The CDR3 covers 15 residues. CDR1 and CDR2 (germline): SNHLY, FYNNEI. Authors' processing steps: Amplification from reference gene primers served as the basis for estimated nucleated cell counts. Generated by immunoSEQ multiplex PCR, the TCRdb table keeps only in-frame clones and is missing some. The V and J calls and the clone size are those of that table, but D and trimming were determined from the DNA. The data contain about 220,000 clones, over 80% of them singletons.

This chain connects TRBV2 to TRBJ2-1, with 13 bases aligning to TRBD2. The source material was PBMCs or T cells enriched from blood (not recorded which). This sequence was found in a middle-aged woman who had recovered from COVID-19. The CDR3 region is CASSAGLAGDNEQFF. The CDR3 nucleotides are TGTGCCAGCAGTGCAGGACTAGCGGGAGACAATGAGCAGTTCTTC.